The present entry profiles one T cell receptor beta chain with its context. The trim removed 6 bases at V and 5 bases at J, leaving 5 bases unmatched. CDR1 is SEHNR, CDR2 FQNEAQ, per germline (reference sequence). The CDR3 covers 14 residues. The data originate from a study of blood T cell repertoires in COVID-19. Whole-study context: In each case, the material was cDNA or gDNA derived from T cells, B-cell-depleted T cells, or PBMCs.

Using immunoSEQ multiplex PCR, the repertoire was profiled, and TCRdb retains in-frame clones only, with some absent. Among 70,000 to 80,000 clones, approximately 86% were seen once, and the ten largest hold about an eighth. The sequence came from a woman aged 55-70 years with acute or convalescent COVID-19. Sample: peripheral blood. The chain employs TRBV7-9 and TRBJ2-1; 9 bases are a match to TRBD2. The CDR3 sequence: CASRLGLANNEQFF. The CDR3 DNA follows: TGTGCCAGCAGACTCGGACTAGCGAACAATGAGCAGTTCTTC. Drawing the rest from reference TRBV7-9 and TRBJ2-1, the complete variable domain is DTGVSQNPRHKITKRGQNVTFRCDPISEHNRLYWYRQTLGQGPEFLTYFQNEAQLEKSRLLSDRFSAERPKGSFSTLEIQRTEQGDSAMYLCASRLGLANNEQFFGPGTRLTVL.